This T cell receptor (beta chain) was sequenced for a study of blood T cell repertoires in COVID-19. CDR1 and CDR2 (germline): SGHRS, YFSETQ. Trimming removed 0 bases at V and 7 bases at J, with 11 bases between. The CDR3 sequence is 14 residues long. The authors' processing: Using reference gene primer amplification, nucleated cell counts were estimated. Clones were sequenced by immunoSEQ multiplex PCR, and TCRdb holds only the in-frame ones, with some missing. V, J and clone size are taken as reported in that table, and D and trimming were inferred from the DNA itself. The sample comprises approximately 240,000 clones, about 90% of which are singletons, and about 6.9% rests with the top ten.

The sequenced sample consisted of PBMCs or T cells enriched from blood (not recorded which). This sequence joins TRBV5-1 and TRBJ1-5, with a weak D call TRBD1 (5 bases). The clonotype comes from a woman younger than 45 with acute COVID-19. The CDR3 sequence is CASSLDGGSQPQHF. CDR3 nucleotides: TGCGCCAGCAGCTTGGACGGGGGTAGCCAGCCCCAGCATTTT.